This TCR beta chain was sequenced for a study of vaccination and CD4 T cells after COVID-19. Background on the study: As their vaccination, participants received two doses of either BNT162b2 or mRNA-1273 vaccine.

Concerning this clonotype itself: Antigen specificity is unknown.

V lost 1 base and J lost 9, with 13 bases in between. The length of the CDR3 is 13 residues. The germline V gene has CDR1 DFQATT and CDR2 SNEGSKA (reference sequence). Sequencing of DNA taken from cultured CD4+ T cells relied on the Oncomine TCR Beta short-read assay. Researchers extracted genomic DNA from CD4+ T cells that had been cultured. TCRdb reprocessed the PCR reads with MiXCR, giving one entry per CDR3 protein. The sample records about 26,000 distinct CDR3 sequences, over 60% being singletons. Indicated treatment: approximately 9-day PBMC culture with coronavirus spike peptide pools or control peptides (ViraFEST assay). Via ViraFEST, peptide pools expanded antigen-specific T cells before TCR sequencing.

This receptor was obtained from a human donor who had recovered from COVID-19. This chain joins TRBV20-1 and TRBJ1-5; D may be TRBD1 (6 bases). The sequenced sample consisted of CD4+ T cells from blood, cultured in vitro. CDR3 region: CSARGAGERPQHF. In DNA, the CDR3 is TGCAGTGCTAGAGGTGCAGGGGAACGGCCCCAGCATTTT.